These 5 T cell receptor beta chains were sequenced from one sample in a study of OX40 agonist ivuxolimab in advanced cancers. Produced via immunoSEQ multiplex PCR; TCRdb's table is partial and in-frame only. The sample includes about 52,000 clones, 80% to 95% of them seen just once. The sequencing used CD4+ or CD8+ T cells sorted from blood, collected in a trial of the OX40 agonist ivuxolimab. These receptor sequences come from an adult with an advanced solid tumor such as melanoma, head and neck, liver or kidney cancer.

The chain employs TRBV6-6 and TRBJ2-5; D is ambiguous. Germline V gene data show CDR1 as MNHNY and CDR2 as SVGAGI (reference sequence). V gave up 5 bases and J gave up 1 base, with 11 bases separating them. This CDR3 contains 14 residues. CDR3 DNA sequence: TGTGCCAGCAGTCCCTTTAGCAGCCAAGAGACCCAGTACTTC. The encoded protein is CASSPFSSQETQYF.

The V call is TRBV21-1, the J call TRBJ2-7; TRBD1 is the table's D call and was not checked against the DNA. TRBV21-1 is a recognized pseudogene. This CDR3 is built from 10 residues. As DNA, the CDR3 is TGTGCCAGCAGATCAGGTGGCAAGTTTTTC. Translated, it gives CASRSGGKFF.

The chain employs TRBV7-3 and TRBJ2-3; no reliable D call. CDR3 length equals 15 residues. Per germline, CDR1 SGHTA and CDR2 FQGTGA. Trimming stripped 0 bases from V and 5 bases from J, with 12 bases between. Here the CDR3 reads CASSLTSGPGDTQYF. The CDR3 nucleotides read TGTGCCAGCAGCTTAACCTCCGGGCCAGGAGATACGCAGTATTTT. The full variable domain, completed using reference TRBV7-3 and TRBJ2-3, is GAGVSQTPSNKVTEKGKYVELRCDPISGHTALYWYRQSLGQGPEFLIYFQGTGAADDSGLPNDRFFAVRPEGSVSTLKIQRTERGDSAVYLCASSLTSGPGDTQYFGPGTRLTVL.

This chain's CDR3 is CASSLGLFYEQYF. The CDR3 region has the DNA TGTGCCAGCAGTCTCGGACTCTTCTACGAGCAGTACTTC. V and J are TRBV27 and TRBJ2-7; a possible D gene is TRBD2 (5 bases). This CDR3 is 13 amino acids long. V was shortened by 5 bases and J by 3 bases, with 11 bases between the two germline ends. The germline V gene has CDR1 MNHEY and CDR2 SMNVEV (reference sequence).

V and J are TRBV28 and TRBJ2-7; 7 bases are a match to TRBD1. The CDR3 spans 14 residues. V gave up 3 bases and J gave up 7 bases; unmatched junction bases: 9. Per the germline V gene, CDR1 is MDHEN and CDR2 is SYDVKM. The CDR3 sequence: CASSFSGQVREQYF. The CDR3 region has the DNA TGTGCCAGCAGTTTCTCAGGACAGGTACGGGAGCAGTACTTC.